The rows below give T cell receptor beta chains drawn from one sample of a study of CD4 and CD8 cells across lung adenocarcinoma regions. TCRdb redid the calling of the PCR reads with MiXCR, one entry per CDR3 protein. The sample lists fewer than 4,500 distinct CDR3 sequences, 64% occurring once. Input material: CD8+ T cells from the margin of a lung tumor. The receptors derive from a female donor with lung adenocarcinoma. The CD4 and CD8 labels of this study may be unreliable. CDR3s include the opening cysteine and the closing phenylalanine or tryptophan. D genes are given only for firm matches. Expanded clones are given a class, and other clones once, few, many or no size at all.

CDR3: CASSNKGEAGANVLTF
DNA: TGTGCCAGCAGCAATAAGGGGGAGGCTGGGGCCAACGTCCTGACTTTC
D: .
J: TRBJ2-6
size: .
V: TRBV7-8

CDR3: CASSPTGGGNIQYF
DNA: TGTGCCAGCAGCCCGACAGGGGGAGGAAACATTCAGTACTTC
D: TRBD1
J: TRBJ2-4
size: .
V: TRBV11-2

CDR3: CASSQGQLQETQYF
DNA: TGTGCCAGCAGCCAGGGACAGCTTCAAGAGACCCAGTACTTC
D: TRBD1
J: TRBJ2-5
size: few
V: TRBV14

CDR3: CASSLKAGGDIANTGELFF
DNA: TGTGCCAGCAGTTTAAAAGCGGGAGGGGACATCGCGAACACCGGGGAGCTGTTTTTT
D: TRBD2
J: TRBJ2-2
size: large
V: TRBV27

CDR3: CDGCANRDEQFF
DNA: TGTGACGGCTGTGCAAACCGGGATGAGCAGTTCTTT
D: .
J: TRBJ2-1
size: .
V: TRBV6-1

CDR3: CASSAPEGGGGGRDPDTQYF
DNA: TGTGCCAGCAGCGCCCCGGAGGGGGGCGGCGGGGGCCGCGACCCAGATACGCAGTACTTC
D: .
J: TRBJ2-7
size: .
V: TRBV6-1

CDR3: CASRKGQAHYEQYF
DNA: TGTGCCAGCAGAAAAGGACAGGCCCACTACGAGCAGTACTTC
D: TRBD1
J: TRBJ2-7
size: few
V: TRBV6-1

CDR3: CASSQGLAGVGETQYF
DNA: TGTGCCAGCAGCCAAGGACTAGCGGGAGTGGGCGAGACCCAGTACTTC
D: TRBD2
J: TRBJ2-5
size: few
V: TRBV7-3

CDR3: CASSQGRFRVGQYF
DNA: TGTGCCAGCAGCCAAGGCCGGTTTAGGGTAGGGCAGTACTTC
D: .
J: TRBJ2-7
size: .
V: TRBV3-1

CDR3: CASSLTGTYEQYF
DNA: TGTGCCAGCAGCCTGACAGGGACCTACGAGCAGTACTTC
D: TRBD1
J: TRBJ2-7
size: .
V: TRBV7-8

CDR3: CASSTQLIRDTQYF
DNA: TGTGCCAGCAGTACCCAATTAATACGGGATACGCAGTATTTT
D: .
J: TRBJ2-3
size: few
V: TRBV12-3/TRBV12-4

CDR3: CASRSGTGWGEQFF
DNA: TGTGCCAGCAGATCCGGGACAGGGTGGGGGGAGCAGTTCTTC
D: TRBD1
J: TRBJ2-1
size: .
V: TRBV6-1

CDR3: CASSLDPGVDTQYF
DNA: TGTGCCAGCAGCTTAGATCCAGGGGTGGATACGCAGTATTTT
D: .
J: TRBJ2-3
size: .
V: TRBV11-3

CDR3: CASSHVGAGELFF
DNA: TGTGCCAGCAGCCACGTCGGGGCCGGGGAGCTGTTTTTT
D: .
J: TRBJ2-2
size: .
V: TRBV4-2

CDR3: CASSPRGETQYF
DNA: TGTGCCAGCAGTCCCCGGGGGGAGACCCAGTACTTC
D: .
J: TRBJ2-5
size: .
V: TRBV12-3/TRBV12-4

CDR3: CASSPGRLAKNIQYF
DNA: TGTGCCAGCAGTCCGGGACGACTAGCCAAAAACATTCAGTACTTC
D: .
J: TRBJ2-4
size: .
V: TRBV6-1

CDR3: CASSLNSQGTQYF
DNA: TGTGCCAGCAGCTTAAACTCGCAGGGGACCCAGTACTTC
D: .
J: TRBJ2-5
size: few
V: TRBV7-3

CDR3: CASSSIYEQYF
DNA: TGTGCCAGCAGCTCTATTTACGAGCAGTACTTC
D: .
J: TRBJ2-7
size: .
V: TRBV3-1

CDR3: CASSRGTGGPDTQYF
DNA: TGTGCCAGCAGCCGGGGGACAGGGGGCCCAGATACGCAGTATTTT
D: TRBD1
J: TRBJ2-3
size: .
V: TRBV7-3

CDR3: CARKLGGRVKETQYF
DNA: TGTGCCAGGAAGCTCGGGGGCAGAGTAAAAGAGACGCAGTATTTC
D: .
J: TRBJ2-3
size: once
V: TRBV6-1

CDR3: CASSYYEKLFF
DNA: TGTGCCAGCAGTTATTATGAAAAACTGTTTTTT
D: .
J: TRBJ1-4
size: .
V: TRBV6-9

CDR3: CASSYWGPASYNEQFF
DNA: TGTGCCAGCAGTTACTGGGGACCCGCCTCCTACAATGAGCAGTTCTTC
D: .
J: TRBJ2-1
size: .
V: TRBV6-5

CDR3: CASTPRPGWSNEAFF
DNA: TGTGCCAGCACACCCCGGCCAGGTTGGTCTAATGAAGCTTTCTTT
D: .
J: TRBJ1-1
size: .
V: TRBV6-1

CDR3: CASSYSNPIDRVQETQYF
DNA: TGTGCCAGCAGTTACTCCAACCCGATTGACAGGGTTCAAGAGACCCAGTACTTC
D: TRBD1
J: TRBJ2-5
size: .
V: TRBV6-5

CDR3: CASSDWTSGIVTYNEQFF
DNA: TGTGCCAGCAGTGACTGGACTAGCGGGATAGTCACCTACAATGAGCAGTTCTTC
D: TRBD2
J: TRBJ2-1
size: .
V: TRBV6-1

CDR3: CASSKGSFYEQYF
DNA: TGTGCCAGCAGTAAAGGCTCCTTCTACGAGCAGTACTTC
D: .
J: TRBJ2-7
size: .
V: TRBV6-1

CDR3: CASSSDSRGNQPQHF
DNA: TGTGCCAGCAGCTCGGACAGCAGGGGCAATCAGCCCCAGCATTTT
D: .
J: TRBJ1-5
size: few
V: TRBV6-1

CDR3: CASSYSRRGGETQYF
DNA: TGTGCCAGCAGTTACTCGAGGCGGGGGGGAGAGACCCAGTACTTC
D: TRBD2
J: TRBJ2-5
size: few
V: TRBV6-5

CDR3: CASSLSSSGGNEQYF
DNA: TGTGCCAGCAGTTTATCTTCTAGCGGGGGGAATGAGCAGTACTTC
D: TRBD2
J: TRBJ2-7
size: .
V: TRBV12-3/TRBV12-4

CDR3: CASNAGFPGETQYF
DNA: TGTGCCAGCAACGCGGGCTTCCCGGGAGAGACCCAGTACTTC
D: .
J: TRBJ2-5
size: .
V: TRBV9

CDR3: CASTGGAGTQYF
DNA: TGTGCCAGCACGGGAGGAGCAGGGACGCAGTATTTT
D: TRBD2
J: TRBJ2-3
size: .
V: TRBV6-1

CDR3: CASSEAGGADTQYF
DNA: TGTGCCAGCAGTGAAGCGGGAGGGGCAGATACGCAGTATTTT
D: TRBD2
J: TRBJ2-3
size: .
V: TRBV6-1

CDR3: CASSYRRGGVTPYEQYF
DNA: TGTGCCAGCAGTTACCGTCGTGGGGGAGTCACTCCCTACGAGCAGTACTTC
D: .
J: TRBJ2-7
size: once
V: TRBV6-5

CDR3: CASTSGQGAGGYTF
DNA: TGTGCCAGCACCTCGGGACAGGGGGCCGGTGGCTACACCTTC
D: TRBD1
J: TRBJ1-2
size: few
V: TRBV6-1

CDR3: CASSLVGLAGGRMGEQFF
DNA: TGTGCCAGCAGCTTAGTCGGACTAGCGGGAGGGCGCATGGGTGAGCAGTTCTTC
D: TRBD2
J: TRBJ2-1
size: .
V: TRBV7-8

CDR3: CASSLEQGGNEQFF
DNA: TGCGCCAGCAGCTTGGAACAGGGGGGCAATGAGCAGTTCTTC
D: TRBD1
J: TRBJ2-1
size: few
V: TRBV5-1

CDR3: CASSRQWSEQFF
DNA: TGTGCCAGCAGCAGGCAGTGGAGCGAGCAGTTCTTC
D: .
J: TRBJ2-1
size: few
V: TRBV6-1